The T cell receptor (beta chain) under discussion was sequenced for a study of blood T cell repertoires in COVID-19. In the study overall: COVID-19 samples collected from the United States, Italy and Spain covered acute and convalescent phases. The analysed material was cDNA or gDNA that came from T cells, B-cell-depleted T cells, or PBMCs.

Clones were sequenced by immunoSEQ multiplex PCR, and TCRdb holds only the in-frame ones, with some missing. The sample has 130,000 to 150,000 clones; 87% are singletons. The CDR3 totals 13 residues. V lost 6 bases and J lost 0, with 8 bases in between. Cohort assignment relied on participant-reported clinical history. Individuals in the exposed group had encountered a COVID-19 case within 2 weeks preceding study entry. The chain joins TRBV12-3 or TRBV12-4 to TRBJ1-1; D is unclear. The sequencing input was PBMCs or T cells enriched from blood (not recorded which). The receptor comes from a woman in her 40s who had been exposed to COVID-19. CDR3 residues: CASRRQLNTEAFF. In DNA, the CDR3 is TGTGCCAGCAGGAGGCAGCTGAACACTGAAGCTTTCTTT.